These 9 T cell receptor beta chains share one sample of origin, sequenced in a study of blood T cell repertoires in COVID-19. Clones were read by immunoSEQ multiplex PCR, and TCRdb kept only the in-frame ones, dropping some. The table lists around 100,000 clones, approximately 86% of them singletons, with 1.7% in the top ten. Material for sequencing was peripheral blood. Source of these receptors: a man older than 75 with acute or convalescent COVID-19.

The CDR3 DNA reads TGTGCCAGCAGCTTAGCGTTTGCACAGACCTACGAGCAGTACTTC. It is translated as CASSLAFAQTYEQYF. J is TRBJ2-7 and V is TRBV7-2; D unresolved. CDR1 is SGHTA, CDR2 FQGNSA, per germline. CDR3 size: 15 residues. V gave up 0 bases and J gave up 2 bases, with 11 bases separating them.

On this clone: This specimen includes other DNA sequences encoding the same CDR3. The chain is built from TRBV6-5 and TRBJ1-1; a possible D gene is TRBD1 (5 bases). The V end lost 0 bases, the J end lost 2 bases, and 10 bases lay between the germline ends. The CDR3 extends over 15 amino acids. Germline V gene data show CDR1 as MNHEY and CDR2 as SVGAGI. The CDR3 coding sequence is TGTGCCAGCAGTTACTCGGGGGGAGATAACACTGAAGCTTTCTTT. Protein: CASSYSGGDNTEAFF.

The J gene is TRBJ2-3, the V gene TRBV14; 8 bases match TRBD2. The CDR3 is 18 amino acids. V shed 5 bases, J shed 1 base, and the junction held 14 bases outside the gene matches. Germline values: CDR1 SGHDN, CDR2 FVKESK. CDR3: CASSYQGEAGARTDTQYF. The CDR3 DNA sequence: TGTGCCAGCAGCTACCAAGGAGAAGCGGGAGCCCGCACAGATACGCAGTATTTT.

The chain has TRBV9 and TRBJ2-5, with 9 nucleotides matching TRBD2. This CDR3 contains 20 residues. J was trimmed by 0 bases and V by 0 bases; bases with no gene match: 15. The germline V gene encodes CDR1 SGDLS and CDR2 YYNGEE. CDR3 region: CASSVEGGSGSVWYQETQYF. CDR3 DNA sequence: TGTGCCAGCAGCGTAGAAGGCGGTAGCGGGAGCGTTTGGTACCAAGAGACCCAGTACTTC. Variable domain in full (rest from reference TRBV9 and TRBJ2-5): DSGVTQTPKHLITATGQRVTLRCSPRSGDLSVYWYQQSLDQGLQFLIQYYNGEERAKGNILERFSAQQFPDLHSELNLSSLELGDSALYFCASSVEGGSGSVWYQETQYFGPGTRLLVL.

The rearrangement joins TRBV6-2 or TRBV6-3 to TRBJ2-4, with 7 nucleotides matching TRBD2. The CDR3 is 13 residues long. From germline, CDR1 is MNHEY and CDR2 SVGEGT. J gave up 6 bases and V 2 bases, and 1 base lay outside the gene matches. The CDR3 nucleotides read TGTGCCAGCAGTTACGGGAGGGTAAACATTCAGTACTTC. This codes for CASSYGRVNIQYF.

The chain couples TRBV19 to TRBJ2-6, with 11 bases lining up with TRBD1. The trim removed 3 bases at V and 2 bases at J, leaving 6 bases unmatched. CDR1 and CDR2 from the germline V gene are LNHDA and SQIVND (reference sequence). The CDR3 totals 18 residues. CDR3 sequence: CASSISGQGATGANVLTF. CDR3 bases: TGTGCCAGTAGTATTTCTGGACAGGGGGCAACTGGGGCCAACGTCCTGACTTTC.

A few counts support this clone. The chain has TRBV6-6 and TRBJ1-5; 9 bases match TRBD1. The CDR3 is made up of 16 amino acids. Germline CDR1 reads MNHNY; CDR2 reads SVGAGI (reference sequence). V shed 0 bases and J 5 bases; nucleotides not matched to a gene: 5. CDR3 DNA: TGTGCCAGCAGTTACTCACAGGGGGCCTCCCATCAGCCCCAGCATTTT. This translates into CASSYSQGASHQPQHF.

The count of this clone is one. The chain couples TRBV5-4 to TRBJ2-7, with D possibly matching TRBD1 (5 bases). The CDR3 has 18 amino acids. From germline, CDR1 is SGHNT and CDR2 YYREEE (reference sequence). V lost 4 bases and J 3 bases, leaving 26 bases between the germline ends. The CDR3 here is CASSPRGAGLPGIYEQYF. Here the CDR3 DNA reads TGTGCCAGCAGCCCTAGGGGTGCAGGGCTCCCTGGAATCTACGAGCAGTACTTC.

In DNA, the CDR3 is TGCGCCAGCAGCCGTCTGATAGCGGGAGAAAACACCGGGGAGCTGTTTTTT. It translates to CASSRLIAGENTGELFF. V usage is TRBV4-1 and J usage is TRBJ2-2, with 9 nucleotides matching TRBD2. Per germline, CDR1 MGHRA and CDR2 YSYEKL. The CDR3 is made up of 17 amino acids. The J segment lost 2 bases and the V segment lost 4 bases, leaving 8 bases of the junction unmatched.